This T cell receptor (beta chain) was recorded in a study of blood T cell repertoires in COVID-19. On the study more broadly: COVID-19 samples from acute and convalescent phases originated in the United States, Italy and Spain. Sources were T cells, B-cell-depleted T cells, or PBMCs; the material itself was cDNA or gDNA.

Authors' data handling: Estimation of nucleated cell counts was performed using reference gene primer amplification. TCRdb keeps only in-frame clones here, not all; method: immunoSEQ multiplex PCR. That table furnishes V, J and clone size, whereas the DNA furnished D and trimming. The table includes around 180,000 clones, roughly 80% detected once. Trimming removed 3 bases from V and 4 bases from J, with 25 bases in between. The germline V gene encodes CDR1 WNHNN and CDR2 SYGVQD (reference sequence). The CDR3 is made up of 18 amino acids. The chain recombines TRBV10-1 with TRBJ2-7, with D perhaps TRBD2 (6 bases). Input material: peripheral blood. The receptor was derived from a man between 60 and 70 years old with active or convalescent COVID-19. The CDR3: CASSDSKTWTGGWYEQYF. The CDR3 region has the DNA TGCGCCAGCAGTGATTCTAAAACCTGGACCGGGGGATGGTACGAGCAGTACTTC.